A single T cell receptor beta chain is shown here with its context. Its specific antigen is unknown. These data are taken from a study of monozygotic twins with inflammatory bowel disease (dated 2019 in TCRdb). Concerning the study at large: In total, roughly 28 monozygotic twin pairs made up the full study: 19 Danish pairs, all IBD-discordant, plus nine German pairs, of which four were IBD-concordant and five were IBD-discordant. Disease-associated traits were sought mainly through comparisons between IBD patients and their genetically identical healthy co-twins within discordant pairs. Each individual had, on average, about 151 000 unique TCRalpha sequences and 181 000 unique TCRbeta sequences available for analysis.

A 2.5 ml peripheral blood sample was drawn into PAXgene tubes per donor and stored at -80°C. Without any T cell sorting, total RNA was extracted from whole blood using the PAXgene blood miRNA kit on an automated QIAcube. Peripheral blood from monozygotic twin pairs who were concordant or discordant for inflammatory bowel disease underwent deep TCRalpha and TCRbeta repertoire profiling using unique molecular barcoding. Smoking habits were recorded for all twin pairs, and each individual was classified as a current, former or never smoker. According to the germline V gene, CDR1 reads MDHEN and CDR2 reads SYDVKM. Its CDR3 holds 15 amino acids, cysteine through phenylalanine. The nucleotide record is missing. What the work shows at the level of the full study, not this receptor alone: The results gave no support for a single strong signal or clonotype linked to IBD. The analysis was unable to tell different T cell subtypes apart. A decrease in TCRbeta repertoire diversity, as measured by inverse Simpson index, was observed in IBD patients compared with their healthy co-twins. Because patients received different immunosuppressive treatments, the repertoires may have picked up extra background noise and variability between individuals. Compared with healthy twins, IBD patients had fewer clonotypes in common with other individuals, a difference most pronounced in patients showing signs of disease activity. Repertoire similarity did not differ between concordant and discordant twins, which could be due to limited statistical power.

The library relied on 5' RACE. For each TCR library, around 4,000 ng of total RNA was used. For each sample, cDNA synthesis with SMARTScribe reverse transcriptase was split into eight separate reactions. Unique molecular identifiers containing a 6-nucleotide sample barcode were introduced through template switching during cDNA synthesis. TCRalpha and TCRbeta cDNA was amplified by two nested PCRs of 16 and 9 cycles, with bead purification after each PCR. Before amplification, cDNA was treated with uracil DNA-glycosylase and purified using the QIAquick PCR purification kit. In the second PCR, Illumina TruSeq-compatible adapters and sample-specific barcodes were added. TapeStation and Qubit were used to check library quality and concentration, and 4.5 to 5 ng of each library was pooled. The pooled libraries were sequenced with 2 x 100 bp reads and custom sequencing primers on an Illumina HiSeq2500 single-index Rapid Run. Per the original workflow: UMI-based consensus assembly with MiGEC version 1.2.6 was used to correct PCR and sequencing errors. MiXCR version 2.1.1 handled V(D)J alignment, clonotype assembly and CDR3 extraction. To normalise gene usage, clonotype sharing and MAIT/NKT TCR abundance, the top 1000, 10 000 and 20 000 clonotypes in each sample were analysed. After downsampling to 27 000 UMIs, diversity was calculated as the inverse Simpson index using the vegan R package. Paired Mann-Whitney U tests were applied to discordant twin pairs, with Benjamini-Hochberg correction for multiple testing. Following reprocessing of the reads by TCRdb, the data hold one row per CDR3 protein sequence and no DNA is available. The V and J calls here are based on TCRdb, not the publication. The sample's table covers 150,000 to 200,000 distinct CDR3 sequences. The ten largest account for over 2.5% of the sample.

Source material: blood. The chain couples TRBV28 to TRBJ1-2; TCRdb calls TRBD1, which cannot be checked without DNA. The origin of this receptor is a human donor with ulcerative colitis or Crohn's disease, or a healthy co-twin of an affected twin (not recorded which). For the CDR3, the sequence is CASRPPGQTYYGYTF.